One and the same sample provided the 32 T cell receptor beta chains below, sequenced in a study of graft-versus-host responses after intestinal transplantation (dated by TCRdb to the early 2020s). Reading the label with the study, this specimen's time point is: cells obtained before transplantation from donor or recipient. These receptors' antigens are unknown. Libraries were made using the immunoSEQ multiplex PCR assay. Held by TCRdb, this immuneACCESS table contains in-frame sequences only and omits some clones. Under half of the omission traces to an unresolved V gene where checked; the cause of the rest is unknown. This sample lists 130,000 or so clones; about nine tenths were detected once. The biggest ten clones account for about 0.18% of the sample. The starting material was unstimulated CD4+ T cells sorted from spleen or lymph node cells, obtained before intestinal transplant. These receptors all stem from a human donor who received an intestinal transplant.

This clone has a handful of counts. The chain recombines TRBV14 with TRBJ1-1; D is possibly TRBD1 (5 bases). Germline assignment: CDR1 SGHDN and CDR2 FVKESK. V lost 0 bases, J lost 1 base, and 9 bases lay in between. The length of the CDR3 is 15 residues. Written as DNA, the CDR3 is TGTGCCAGCAGCCAAGATTGGGGCGGGAACACTGAAGCTTTCTTT. Amino acid sequence: CASSQDWGGNTEAFF.

This chain joins TRBV11-2 and TRBJ2-7, with a possible D match to TRBD1 (6 bases). The CDR3 sequence is 19 residues long. Trimming cost V 0 bases and J 6 bases, with 27 bases left between them. The germline V gene has CDR1 SGHAT and CDR2 FQNNGV. This CDR3 is CASSLDGRGYGIKGSEQYF. The CDR3 coding sequence is TGTGCCAGCAGCTTAGATGGCAGGGGATACGGAATTAAAGGGTCCGAGCAGTACTTC.

The V gene is TRBV7-7, the J gene TRBJ2-5; D perhaps matches TRBD1 (6 bases). Germline values: CDR1 SSHAT, CDR2 FNYEAQ (reference sequence). Trimming took 3 bases from V and 4 from J, leaving 9 bases between them. This CDR3 contains 13 residues. CDR3 nucleotide sequence: TGTGCCAGCAGCTTGGGCAGGGGAGAGACCCAGTACTTC. It is translated as CASSLGRGETQYF.

Only one count was recorded for this clone. This chain connects TRBV5-1 to TRBJ2-5, with 7 bases identical to TRBD2. Matching the DNA end better, TRBJ2-7 makes the J call doubtful. This CDR3 contains 15 residues. Germline V gene data show CDR1 as SGHRS and CDR2 as YFSETQ. CDR3 residues: CASSLEGGHRYEQYF. CDR3 bases: TGCGCCAGCAGCTTGGAGGGAGGGCACCGATACGAGCAGTACTTC.

Only one count was recorded for this clone. J is TRBJ1-1 and V is TRBV28; D uncertain. V lost 1 base to trimming and J lost 0 bases, with 6 bases between them. The CDR3 spans 14 residues. CDR1 MDHEN and CDR2 SYDVKM come from the germline V gene. The CDR3 DNA reads as TGTGCCAGCAGTTTATATCTGATGAACACTGAAGCTTTCTTT. Translated: CASSLYLMNTEAFF.

V gene TRBV27 combines with J gene TRBJ1-1; D gene uncertain. This CDR3 is built from 17 residues. The germline V and J ends were trimmed by 5 bases and 4 bases, with 23 bases remaining between them. Germline V gene data show CDR1 as MNHEY and CDR2 as SMNVEV (reference sequence). CDR3 in amino acids: CASSPSSTGPRGTEAFF. As DNA, the CDR3 is TGTGCCAGCAGTCCCAGCAGTACCGGGCCCCGGGGCACTGAAGCTTTCTTT.

Note on this clone: At one end, the junction sequence differs from germline, possibly due to a read error. The chain employs TRBV28 and TRBJ1-2; D is undetermined. The V gene's germline CDR1 is MDHEN and CDR2 SYDVKM. CDR3 length equals 12 residues. The CDR3 DNA reads as TGTGCCAGCAGTGCCCGGACCGCCCAACCCCTCTTC. It specifies CASSARTAQPLF.

The J gene is TRBJ1-5, the V gene TRBV28; D is perhaps TRBD1 (6 bases). This CDR3 has 17 residues. Per germline, CDR1 MDHEN and CDR2 SYDVKM. Trimming stripped 7 bases from V and 0 bases from J, with 19 bases between. The CDR3 sequence: CASTGRQAPYSNQPQHF. In nucleotides, the CDR3 is TGTGCCAGCACGGGGAGACAGGCGCCATATAGCAATCAGCCCCAGCATTTT.

The V gene is TRBV3-2, the J gene TRBJ2-5; TRBD2 is taken as the D call from the table, unchecked against the DNA. TRBJ2-7 matches the DNA end more closely, so the J call is doubtful. TRBV3-2 is a recognized pseudogene. There are 9 residues in the CDR3. In nucleotides, the CDR3 is TGTGCCAGCAAGAACGAGCAGTACTTC. It encodes CASKNEQYF.

This clone was seen only a few times. This chain uses TRBV14 with TRBJ1-3; D gene uncertain. Looked up from germline, CDR1 is SGHDN and CDR2 is FVKESK. This CDR3 has 14 residues. Between the trimmed V and J ends, which lost 1 base and 8 bases, there was a span of 12 bases. Here the CDR3 reads CASSQVTTLDTIYF. The CDR3 DNA reads TGTGCCAGCAGCCAAGTTACCACGTTGGACACCATATATTTT.

V usage is TRBV28 and J usage is TRBJ2-4, with D unclear. The CDR3 is made up of 12 amino acids. The V end lost 3 bases, the J end lost 2 bases, and 2 bases lay between the germline ends. Germline CDR1 is MDHEN and CDR2 is SYDVKM. CDR3 bases: TGTGCCAGCAGTTTCCCCAAAAACATTCAGTACTTC. This encodes CASSFPKNIQYF.

The genes are TRBV7-2 and TRBJ1-6, with D uncertain. The CDR3 loop spans 18 amino acids. Germline-derived CDR1 and CDR2 are SGHTA and FQGNSA. The germline V and J ends were trimmed by 0 bases and 4 bases, with 16 bases remaining between them. The CDR3 nucleotides are TGTGCCAGCAGCTTAGCGTCGGCCAACCCCGCTTATAATTCACCCCTCCACTTT. Translating gives CASSLASANPAYNSPLHF.

The genes are TRBV5-1 and TRBJ2-1, with TRBD2 matching 8 bases. V dropped 7 bases and J dropped 3; count of bases not matched to a gene: 9. The CDR3 covers 15 residues. CDR1 and CDR2 from the germline V gene are SGHRS and YFSETQ. Written as DNA, the CDR3 is TGCGCCAGCTCTGTAGCGGGATCCAACTACAATGAGCAGTTCTTC. This sequence encodes CASSVAGSNYNEQFF.

The genes are TRBV6-1 and TRBJ2-3; TRBD1 might be the D (5 bases). Trimming pared 7 bases from V and 1 base from J, leaving 9 bases between. CDR1 is MNHNS and CDR2 is SASEGT in the germline V gene. CDR3 size: 13 residues. CDR3 in amino acids: CASTSQGTDTQYF. The DNA of the CDR3 is TGTGCCAGCACATCACAGGGCACAGATACGCAGTATTTT.

The chain is built from TRBV6-1 and TRBJ2-5; 7 bases map to TRBD1. Germline V CDR1 and CDR2: MNHNS, SASEGT. After removal of 5 bases from V and 5 bases from J, the junction contained 2 bases not matched to a gene. The length of the CDR3 is 12 residues. CDR3 residues: CASSTGVETQYF. The CDR3 DNA reads TGTGCCAGCAGTACAGGGGTGGAGACCCAGTACTTC.

This clone has only a few counts. V and J are TRBV28 and TRBJ1-2, with D possibly TRBD1 on 5 matching bases. Trimming took 6 bases from V and 5 from J, leaving 22 bases between them. The V gene's germline CDR1 is MDHEN and CDR2 SYDVKM. The CDR3 loop spans 16 amino acids. CDR3 protein: CASSSPAGVWGYGYTF. The CDR3, as DNA: TGTGCCAGCAGCAGTCCCGCGGGGGTTTGGGGGTATGGCTACACCTTC.

V gene TRBV11-1 combines with J gene TRBJ2-1, with 10 bases lining up with TRBD2. The CDR3 has 19 residues. The germline V gene has CDR1 SGHAT and CDR2 FQDESV (reference sequence). The V gene end was trimmed by 1 base and the J gene end by 4 bases; junction bases not matched to a gene: 13. The CDR3 region is CASSLDSRLAGALYNEQFF. The CDR3 DNA sequence: TGTGCCAGCAGCTTAGATTCCCGGCTAGCGGGAGCGTTATACAATGAGCAGTTCTTC. The variable domain in full, completed from reference TRBV11-1 and TRBJ2-1, reads EAEVAQSPRYKITEKSQAVAFWCDPISGHATLYWYRQILGQGPELLVQFQDESVVDDSQLPKDRFSAERLKGVDSTLKIQPAELGDSAMYLCASSLDSRLAGALYNEQFFGPGTRLTVL.

The V gene is TRBV27, the J gene TRBJ1-1; unclear D gene. Looked up from germline, CDR1 is MNHEY and CDR2 is SMNVEV (reference sequence). Between the trimmed V and J ends, which lost 6 bases and 3 bases, there was a span of 14 bases. The CDR3 is 14 residues long. In nucleotides, the CDR3 is TGTGCCAGCAGAATTCAGCCCACAGACACTGAAGCTTTCTTT. Translating it yields CASRIQPTDTEAFF.

The chain has TRBV10-2 and TRBJ2-2; 11 nucleotides match TRBD2. The junction had 6 bases not matched to a gene; V was cut back by 9 bases and J by 3 bases. Germline V lookup: CDR1 WSHSY, CDR2 SAAADI. The CDR3 contains 15 residues. Here the CDR3 reads CASLLAGGYTGELFF. CDR3 DNA: TGCGCCAGTTTATTAGCGGGAGGGTACACCGGGGAGCTGTTTTTT.

The V call is TRBV4-1, the J call TRBJ2-4; 8 nucleotides match TRBD1. The CDR3 runs to 14 residues. V gave up 4 bases and J gave up 3 bases; unmatched junction bases: 2. CDR1 is MGHRA, CDR2 YSYEKL, per germline. CDR3 coding DNA: TGCGCCAGCAGCCTAGGGACAGGCAAAAACATTCAGTACTTC. It encodes CASSLGTGKNIQYF.

The chain recombines TRBV28 with TRBJ1-5; possible D gene TRBD1, 5 bases. The V and J ends lost 5 bases and 9 bases respectively, with 11 bases between them. The CDR3 loop spans 12 amino acids. Germline V gene sequence: CDR1 MDHEN, CDR2 SYDVKM. For the CDR3, the DNA is TGTGCCAGCAGTCCGCAGGGAGGGCCCCAGCATTTT. This sequence encodes CASSPQGGPQHF. Together with reference TRBV28 and TRBJ1-5, the CDR3 gives the full variable domain: DVKVTQSSRYLVKRTGEKVFLECVQDMDHENMFWYRQDPGLGLRLIYFSYDVKMKEKGDIPEGYSVSREKKERFSLILESASTNQTSMYLCASSPQGGPQHFGDGTRLSIL.

With respect to this clone: This sample includes further DNA sequences coding for the same CDR3. The gene calls are TRBV6-1 and TRBJ1-1, with no clear D. V was trimmed by 2 bases and J by 0 bases, leaving 4 bases between them. CDR1 is MNHNS and CDR2 is SASEGT in the germline V gene. The CDR3 has 13 amino acids. CDR3 bases: TGTGCCAGCAGTGAAACGGTGAACACTGAAGCTTTCTTT. This gives the protein CASSETVNTEAFF.

This chain uses TRBV15 with TRBJ2-1; D possibly uses TRBD1 or TRBD2 (5 bases each). V lost 0 bases to trimming and J lost 5 bases, with 11 bases between them. Germline lookup yields CDR1 LNHNV and CDR2 YYDKDF (reference sequence). The CDR3 spans 15 residues. CDR3 in amino acids: CATSRDRGRNNEQFF. The CDR3, as DNA: TGTGCCACCAGCAGAGACCGGGGCCGGAACAATGAGCAGTTCTTC.

CDR3 sequence (DNA): TGTGCCAGCAGCCGGACTAGCGGGCCCTACAATGAGCAGTTCTTC. Translated, it gives CASSRTSGPYNEQFF. The chain carries TRBV11-2 and TRBJ2-1; 11 bases agree with TRBD2. The CDR3 has 15 amino acids. The V gene's germline CDR1 is SGHAT and CDR2 FQNNGV. Trimming cost V 5 bases and J 2 bases; bases outside gene matches: 2.

This sequence joins TRBV28 and TRBJ2-5, with a tentative D call TRBD1 (6 bases). V lost 6 bases, J lost 2 bases, and 13 bases lay in between. Looked up from germline, CDR1 is MDHEN and CDR2 is SYDVKM. The CDR3 is made up of 14 amino acids. CDR3 sequence: CASRPGTLQETQYF. The CDR3 DNA reads TGTGCCAGCAGACCCGGGACATTACAAGAGACCCAGTACTTC.

The V gene is TRBV19, the J gene TRBJ2-1; D unresolved. CDR1 and CDR2 from the germline V gene are LNHDA and SQIVND (reference sequence). This CDR3 spans 13 amino acids. V was clipped by 7 bases and J by 7 bases, with 14 bases between them. As DNA, the CDR3 is TGTGCCAGTACGAGTTTGGAGTATAATGAGCAGTTCTTC. This encodes CASTSLEYNEQFF.

This clone was counted a few times. The rearrangement uses TRBV10-3 and TRBJ2-7; D call uncertain. Germline V gives CDR1 ENHRY, CDR2 SYGVKD. The CDR3 consists of 11 residues. Trimming removed 11 bases from V and 2 bases from J, with 10 bases in between. CDR3 bases: TGTGCCGCGTCGGGTACCTACGAGCAGTACTTC. Protein product: CAASGTYEQYF.

V is TRBV7-9 and J is TRBJ2-6, with 10 positions matching TRBD1. V gave up 3 bases and J gave up 0 bases; unmatched junction bases: 2. Germline V gives CDR1 SEHNR, CDR2 FQNEAQ (reference sequence). This CDR3 has 17 residues. The CDR3 bases are TGTGCCAGCAGCTTCCGGGACAGGGGCTCTGGGGCCAACGTCCTGACTTTC. It yields the protein CASSFRDRGSGANVLTF.

This clone was seen a single time. The chain carries TRBV9 and TRBJ1-2; TRBD1 aligns across 10 bases. The V segment lost 4 bases and the J segment 6 bases; nucleotides outside the gene matches: 15. The germline V gene has CDR1 SGDLS and CDR2 YYNGEE. The length of the CDR3 is 17 residues. CDR3 amino acids: CASSHKGLSGQGNGYTF. CDR3 DNA sequence: TGTGCCAGCAGCCATAAGGGGTTGTCGGGACAGGGGAATGGCTACACCTTC.

This rearrangement joins TRBV2 to TRBJ2-1; D is ambiguous. V lost 6 bases and J 9 bases, leaving 9 bases between the germline ends. The CDR3 is 11 residues long. Germline V gene sequence: CDR1 SNHLY, CDR2 FYNNEI. CDR3 bases: TGTGCCAGCAGCGCAGACACTGAGCAGTTCTTC. The encoded protein is CASSADTEQFF.

CDR3 bases: TGCGCCAGCAGCTTGGGACCTGGGAACACTGAAGCTTTCTTT. This sequence encodes CASSLGPGNTEAFF. The J gene is TRBJ1-1, the V gene TRBV5-1, with unresolved D. The germline V gene encodes CDR1 SGHRS and CDR2 YFSETQ. V lost 0 bases and J lost 1, with 7 bases in between. This CDR3 is 14 amino acids long. Using reference TRBV5-1 and TRBJ1-1 for the parts outside the CDR3, the full variable domain is KAGVTQTPRYLIKTRGQQVTLSCSPISGHRSVSWYQQTPGQGLQFLFEYFSETQRNKGNFPGRFSGRQFSNSRSEMNVSTLELGDSALYLCASSLGPGNTEAFFGQGTRLTVV.

The rearrangement joins TRBV27 to TRBJ2-1, with TRBD2 matching 7 bases. This CDR3 has 17 amino acids. V was clipped by 2 bases and J by 6 bases; unmatched bases: 13. Germline-derived CDR1 and CDR2 are MNHEY and SMNVEV (reference sequence). CDR3 DNA sequence: TGTGCCAGCAGTTTAGGTGGGTCGGGCGGGAGAGTCAATGAGCAGTTCTTC. Its translation: CASSLGGSGGRVNEQFF.